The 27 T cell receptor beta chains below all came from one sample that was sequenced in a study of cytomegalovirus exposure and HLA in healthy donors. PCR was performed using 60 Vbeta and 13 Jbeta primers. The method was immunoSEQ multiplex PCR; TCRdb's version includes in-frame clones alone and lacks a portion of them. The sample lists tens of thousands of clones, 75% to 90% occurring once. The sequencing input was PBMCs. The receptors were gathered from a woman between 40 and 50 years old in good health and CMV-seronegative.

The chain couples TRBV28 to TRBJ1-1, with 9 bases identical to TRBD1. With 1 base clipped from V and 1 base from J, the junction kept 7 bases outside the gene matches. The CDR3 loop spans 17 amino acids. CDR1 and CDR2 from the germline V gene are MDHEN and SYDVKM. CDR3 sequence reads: CASSLFRRGQGNTEAFF. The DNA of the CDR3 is TGTGCCAGCAGTTTATTTCGTCGGGGACAGGGGAACACTGAAGCTTTCTTT.

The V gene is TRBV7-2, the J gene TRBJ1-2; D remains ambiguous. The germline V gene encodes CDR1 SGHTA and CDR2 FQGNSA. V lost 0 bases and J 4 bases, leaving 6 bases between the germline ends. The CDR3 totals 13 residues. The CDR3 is CASSLASGYGYTF. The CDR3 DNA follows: TGTGCCAGCAGCTTAGCGTCGGGCTATGGCTACACCTTC.

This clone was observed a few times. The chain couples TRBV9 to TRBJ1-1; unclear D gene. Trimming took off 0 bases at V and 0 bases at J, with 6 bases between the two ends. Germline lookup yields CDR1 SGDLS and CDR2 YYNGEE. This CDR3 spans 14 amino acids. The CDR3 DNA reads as TGTGCCAGCAGCGTAGACGGGATGAACACTGAAGCTTTCTTT. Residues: CASSVDGMNTEAFF.

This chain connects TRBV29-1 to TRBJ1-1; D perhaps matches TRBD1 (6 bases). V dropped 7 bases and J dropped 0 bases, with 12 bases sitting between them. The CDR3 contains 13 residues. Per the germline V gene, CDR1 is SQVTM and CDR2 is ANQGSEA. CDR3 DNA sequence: TGCAGCGGGACAGTGGCGTTGAACACTGAAGCTTTCTTT. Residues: CSGTVALNTEAFF.

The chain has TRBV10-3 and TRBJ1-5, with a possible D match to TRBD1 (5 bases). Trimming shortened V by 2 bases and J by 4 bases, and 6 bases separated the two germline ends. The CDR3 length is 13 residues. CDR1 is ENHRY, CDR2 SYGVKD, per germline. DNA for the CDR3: TGTGCCATCAGTGAGAAGGGGAATCAGCCCCAGCATTTT. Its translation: CAISEKGNQPQHF.

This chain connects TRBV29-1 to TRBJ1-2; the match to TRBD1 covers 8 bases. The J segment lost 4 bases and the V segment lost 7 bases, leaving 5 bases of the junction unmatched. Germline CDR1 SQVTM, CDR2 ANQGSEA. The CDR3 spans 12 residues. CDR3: CSGSDRGYGYTF. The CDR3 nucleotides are TGCAGCGGTTCTGACAGGGGCTATGGCTACACCTTC.

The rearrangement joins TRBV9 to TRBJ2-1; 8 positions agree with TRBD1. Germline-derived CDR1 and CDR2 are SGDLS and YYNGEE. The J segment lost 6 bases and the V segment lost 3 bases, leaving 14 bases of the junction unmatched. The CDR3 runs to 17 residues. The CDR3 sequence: CASSETGTGGYRNEQFF. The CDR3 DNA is TGTGCCAGCAGCGAAACCGGGACAGGAGGATATCGCAATGAGCAGTTCTTC.

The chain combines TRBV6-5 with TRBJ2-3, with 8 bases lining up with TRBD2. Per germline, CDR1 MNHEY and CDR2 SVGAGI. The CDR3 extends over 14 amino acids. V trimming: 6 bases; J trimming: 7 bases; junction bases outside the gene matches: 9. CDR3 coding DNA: TGTGCCAGCAGACCGGGACTAGGTGTCAATACGCAGTATTTT. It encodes CASRPGLGVNTQYF.

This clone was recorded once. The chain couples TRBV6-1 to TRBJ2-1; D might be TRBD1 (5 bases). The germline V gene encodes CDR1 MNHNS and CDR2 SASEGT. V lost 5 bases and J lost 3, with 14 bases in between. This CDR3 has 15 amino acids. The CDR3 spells CASSMTETFYNEQFF. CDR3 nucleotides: TGTGCCAGCAGTATGACAGAGACTTTCTACAATGAGCAGTTCTTC.

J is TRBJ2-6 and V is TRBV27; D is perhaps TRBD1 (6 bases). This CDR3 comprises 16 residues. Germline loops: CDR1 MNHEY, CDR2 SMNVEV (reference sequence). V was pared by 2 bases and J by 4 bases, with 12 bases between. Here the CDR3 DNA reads TGTGCCAGCAGTTTAGCTGACAGGATAGGGGCCAACGTCCTGACTTTC. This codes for CASSLADRIGANVLTF.

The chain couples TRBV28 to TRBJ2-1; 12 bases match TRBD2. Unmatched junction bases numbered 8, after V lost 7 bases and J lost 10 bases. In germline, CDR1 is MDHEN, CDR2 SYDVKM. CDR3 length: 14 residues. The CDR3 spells CASIWTSGMGEQFF. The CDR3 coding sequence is TGTGCCAGCATTTGGACTAGCGGGATGGGCGAGCAGTTCTTC.

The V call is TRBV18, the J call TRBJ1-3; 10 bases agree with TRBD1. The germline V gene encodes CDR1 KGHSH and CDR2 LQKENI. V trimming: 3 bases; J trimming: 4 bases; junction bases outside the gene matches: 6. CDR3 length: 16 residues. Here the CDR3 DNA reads TGTGCCAGCTCACCGGGACAGGGGCGAATCGGAAACACCATATATTTT. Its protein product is CASSPGQGRIGNTIYF.

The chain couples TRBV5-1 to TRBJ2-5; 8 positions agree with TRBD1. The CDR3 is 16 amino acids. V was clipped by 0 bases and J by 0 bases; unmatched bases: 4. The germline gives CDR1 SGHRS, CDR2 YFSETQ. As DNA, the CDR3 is TGCGCCAGCAGCTTGGGGGGACAGGCGAACCAAGAGACCCAGTACTTC. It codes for CASSLGGQANQETQYF. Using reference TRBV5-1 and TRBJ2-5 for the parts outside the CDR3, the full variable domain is KAGVTQTPRYLIKTRGQQVTLSCSPISGHRSVSWYQQTPGQGLQFLFEYFSETQRNKGNFPGRFSGRQFSNSRSEMNVSTLELGDSALYLCASSLGGQANQETQYFGPGTRLLVL.

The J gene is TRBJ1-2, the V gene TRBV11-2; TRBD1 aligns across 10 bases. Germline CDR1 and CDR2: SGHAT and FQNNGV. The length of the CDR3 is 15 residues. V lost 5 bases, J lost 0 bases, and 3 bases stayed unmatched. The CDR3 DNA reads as TGTGCCAGCAGCCGAGGGACAGGGGCTAACTATGGCTACACCTTC. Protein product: CASSRGTGANYGYTF.

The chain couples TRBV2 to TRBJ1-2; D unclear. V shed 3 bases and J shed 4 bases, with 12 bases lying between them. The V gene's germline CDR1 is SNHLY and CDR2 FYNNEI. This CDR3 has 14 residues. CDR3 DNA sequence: TGTGCCAGCAGTGACTATCCGGAGGGCTATGGCTACACCTTC. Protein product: CASSDYPEGYGYTF. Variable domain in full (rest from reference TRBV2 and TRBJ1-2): EPEVTQTPSHQVTQMGQEVILRCVPISNHLYFYWYRQILGQKVEFLVSFYNNEISEKSEIFDDQFSVERPDGSNFTLKIRSTKLEDSAMYFCASSDYPEGYGYTFGSGTRLTVV.

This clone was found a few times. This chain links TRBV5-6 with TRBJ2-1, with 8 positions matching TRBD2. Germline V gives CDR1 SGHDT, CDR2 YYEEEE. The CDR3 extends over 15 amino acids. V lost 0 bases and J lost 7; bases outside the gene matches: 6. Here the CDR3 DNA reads TGTGCCAGCAGCTTGGGTAGCGGGAATAGGAATGAGCAGTTCTTC. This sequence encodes CASSLGSGNRNEQFF.

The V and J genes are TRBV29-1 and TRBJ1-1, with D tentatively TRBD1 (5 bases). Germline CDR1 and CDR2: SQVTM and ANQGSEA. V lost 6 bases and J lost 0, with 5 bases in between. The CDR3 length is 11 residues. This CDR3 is CSVTVNTEAFF. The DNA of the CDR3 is TGCAGCGTGACAGTGAACACTGAAGCTTTCTTT.

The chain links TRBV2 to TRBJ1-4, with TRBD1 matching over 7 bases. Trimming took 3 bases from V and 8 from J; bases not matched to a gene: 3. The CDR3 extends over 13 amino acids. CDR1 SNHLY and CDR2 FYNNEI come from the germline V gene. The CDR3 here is CASSDPGGEKLFF. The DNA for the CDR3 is TGTGCCAGCAGTGACCCAGGGGGAGAAAAACTGTTTTTT.

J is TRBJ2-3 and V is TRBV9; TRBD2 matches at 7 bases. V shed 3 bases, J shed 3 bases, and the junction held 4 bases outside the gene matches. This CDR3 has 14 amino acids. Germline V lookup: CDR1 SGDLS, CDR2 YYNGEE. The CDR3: CASSAAGATDTQYF. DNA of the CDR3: TGTGCCAGCAGCGCGGCGGGAGCGACAGATACGCAGTATTTT.

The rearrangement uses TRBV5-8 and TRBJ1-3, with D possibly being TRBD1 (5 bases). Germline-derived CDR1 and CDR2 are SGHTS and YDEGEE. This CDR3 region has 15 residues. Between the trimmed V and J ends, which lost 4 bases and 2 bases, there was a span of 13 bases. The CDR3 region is CASSLPGGAGNTIYF. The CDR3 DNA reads TGTGCCAGCAGCCTGCCTGGGGGGGCTGGAAACACCATATATTTT. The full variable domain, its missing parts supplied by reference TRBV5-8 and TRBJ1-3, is EAGVTQSPTHLIKTRGQQATLRCSPISGHTSVYWYQQALGLGLQFLLWYDEGEERNRGNFPPRFSGRQFPNYSSELNVNALELEDSALYLCASSLPGGAGNTIYFGEGSWLTVV.

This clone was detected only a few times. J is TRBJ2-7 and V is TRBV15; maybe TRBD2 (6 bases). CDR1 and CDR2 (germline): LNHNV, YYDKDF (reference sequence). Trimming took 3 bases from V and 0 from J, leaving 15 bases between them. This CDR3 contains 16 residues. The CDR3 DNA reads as TGTGCCACCAGCAGTTTTTTAGCGGCTAGCTCCTACGAGCAGTACTTC. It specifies CATSSFLAASSYEQYF.

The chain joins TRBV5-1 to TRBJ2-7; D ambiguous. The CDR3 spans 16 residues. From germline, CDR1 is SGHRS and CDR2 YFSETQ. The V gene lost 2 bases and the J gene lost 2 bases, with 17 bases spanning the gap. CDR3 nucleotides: TGCGCCAGCAGCTTAGGTAGATTAGCAACAACCTACGAGCAGTACTTC. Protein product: CASSLGRLATTYEQYF.

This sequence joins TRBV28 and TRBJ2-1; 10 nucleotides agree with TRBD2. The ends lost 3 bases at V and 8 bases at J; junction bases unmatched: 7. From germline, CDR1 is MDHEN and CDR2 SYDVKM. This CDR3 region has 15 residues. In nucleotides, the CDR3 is TGTGCCAGCAGTTTTTCAGCGGGAGGGCCGGATGAGCAGTTCTTC. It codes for CASSFSAGGPDEQFF.

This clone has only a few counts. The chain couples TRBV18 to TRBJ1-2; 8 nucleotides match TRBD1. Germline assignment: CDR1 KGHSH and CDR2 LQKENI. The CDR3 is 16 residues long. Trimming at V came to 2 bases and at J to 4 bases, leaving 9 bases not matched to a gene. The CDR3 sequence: CASSPTPTGVGYGYTF. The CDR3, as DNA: TGTGCCAGCTCACCAACGCCGACAGGGGTCGGCTATGGCTACACCTTC.

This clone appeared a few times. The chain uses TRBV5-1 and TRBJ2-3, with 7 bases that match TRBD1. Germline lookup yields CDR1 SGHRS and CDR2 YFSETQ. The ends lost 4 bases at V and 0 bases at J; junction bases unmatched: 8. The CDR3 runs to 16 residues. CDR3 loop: CASSIGTDTSTDTQYF. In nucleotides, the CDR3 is TGCGCCAGCAGCATCGGGACAGATACTAGCACAGATACGCAGTATTTT.

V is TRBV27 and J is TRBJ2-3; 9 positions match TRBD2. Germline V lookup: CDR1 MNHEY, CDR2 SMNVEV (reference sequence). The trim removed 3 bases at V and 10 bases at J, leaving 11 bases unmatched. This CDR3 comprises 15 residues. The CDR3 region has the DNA TGTGCCAGCAGTTTTGGTAGCGGGAGTGGGGGCTCGCAGTATTTT. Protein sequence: CASSFGSGSGGSQYF.

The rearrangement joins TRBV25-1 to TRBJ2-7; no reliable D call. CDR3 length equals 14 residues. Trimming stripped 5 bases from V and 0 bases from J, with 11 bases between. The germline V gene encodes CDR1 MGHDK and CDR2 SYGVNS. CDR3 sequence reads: CASSLSGHSYEQYF. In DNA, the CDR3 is TGTGCCAGCAGTCTCTCTGGCCACTCCTACGAGCAGTACTTC.